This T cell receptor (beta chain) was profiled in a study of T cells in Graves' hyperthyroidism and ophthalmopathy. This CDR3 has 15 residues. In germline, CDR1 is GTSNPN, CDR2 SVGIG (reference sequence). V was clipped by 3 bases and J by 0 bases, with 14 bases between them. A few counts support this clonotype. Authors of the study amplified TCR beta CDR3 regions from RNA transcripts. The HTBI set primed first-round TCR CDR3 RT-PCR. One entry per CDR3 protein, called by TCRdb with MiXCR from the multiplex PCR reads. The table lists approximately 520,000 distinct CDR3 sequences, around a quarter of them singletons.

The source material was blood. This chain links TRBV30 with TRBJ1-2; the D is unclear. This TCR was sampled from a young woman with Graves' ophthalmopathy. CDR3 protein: CAWSPSILANYGYTF. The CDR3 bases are TGTGCCTGGAGCCCCTCGATTCTGGCTAACTATGGCTACACCTTC. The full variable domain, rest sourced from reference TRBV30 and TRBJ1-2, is SQTIHQWPATLVQPVGSPLSLECTVEGTSNPNLYWYRQAAGRGLQLLFYSVGIGQISSEVPQNLSASRPQDRQFILSSKKLLLSDSGFYLCAWSPSILANYGYTFGSGTRLTVV.